This T cell receptor (beta chain) was captured by sequencing in a study of cytomegalovirus exposure and HLA in healthy donors (TCRdb year 2017). Background on the whole study: According to a later analysis, one platform produced both the roughly 120 validation repertoires and the 730 or so repertoires of the first cohort. The study aimed to test whether cataloging public T cell receptors could reveal signatures of past pathogen exposure. A separate validation cohort of roughly 120 different subjects was used in addition to the 666-subject first cohort. The study combined high-throughput TCR immunosequencing, statistical association of individual TCRs with disease status, and machine learning to predict cytomegalovirus infection status. The study at large found these results: According to the authors, the approach could potentially be generalized to other disease states and immunological phenotypes. A later analysis lacked HLA typing for the validation cohort, so it scored co-occurrence in that cohort across all 120 or so repertoires. Across donors, most TCR sequences were observed very rarely, whereas some public TCRs were present in many individuals. In the study, about 150 TCR beta chains were listed as associated with cytomegalovirus. In vitro tests confirmed that three of the cytomegalovirus-associated TCR beta chains recognize cytomegalovirus antigens. Of the cluster scores, 90% to 95% were above 0 in a later analysis, which found that TCRs clustered in the first cohort also tended to co-occur in the approximately 110 validation repertoires. In both the original and validation cohorts, the classifier was reported to diagnose cytomegalovirus status with high specificity and sensitivity.

Reading the germline V gene (reference sequence) gives CDR1 LNHDA and CDR2 SQIVND. Trimming costs V 2 bases and J 5 bases, and their ends lie 12 bases apart. Reading from cysteine to phenylalanine, the CDR3 counts 15 amino acids. The entry retains the CDR3 DNA only, 45 bases that are in frame from base 1. The donors were included in the validation cohort of 130 or so subjects, a group kept apart from the approximately 670-subject first cohort. As for this clone: There is no known antigen for this receptor. No per-base quality is available; no much larger clone lies one base away.

The library was prepared using the immunoSEQ multiplex PCR assay. The study's own analysis went as follows. A statistical classification framework was built for diagnosing cytomegalovirus status from the catalog of TCR beta chain sequences. TCRdb carries this immuneACCESS record with in-frame sequences only. Its versions omit some clonotypes, under half of them owing to an unresolved V gene in the studies checked, with the rest unexplained. From that table come the V and J calls and clone size; the DNA was used to work out D and trimming. This sample holds over 130,000 clones; 70% to 90% were observed only once. The ten largest clones take up 7.5% to 9% of the sample.

The chain was built from TRBV19 and TRBJ2-2; TRBD1 is a weak D gene call, 5 bases matching. Sequences were obtained from PBMCs. The TCR comes from a man aged 18-30 years in good health and CMV-seropositive. The sequenced DNA is TGTGCCAGTAGTATAAGGGGCGCAACTACCGGGGAGCTGTTTTTT. The translation is CASSIRGATTGELFF. The CDR3 plus the reference TRBV19 and TRBJ2-2 genes for the other parts give the full variable domain: DGGITQSPKYLFRKEGQNVTLSCEQNLNHDAMYWYRQDPGQGLRLIYYSQIVNDFQKGDIAEGYSVSREKKESFPLTVTSAQKNPTAFYLCASSIRGATTGELFFGEGSRLTVL.